This T cell receptor (beta chain) originates from a study of blood T cells in healthy people across ages. In regard to this clonotype: Its antigen is as yet unknown.

For the second PCR, which ran for about 6 to 11 cycles, a sample-barcoded 5' primer and a J-beta primer mix were used. A 12-random-nucleotide template-switch adaptor tagged each cDNA molecule. A single record per CDR3 protein comes from TCRdb applying MiXCR to the 5' RACE reads. The table lists approximately 820,000 distinct CDR3 sequences, about 42% of them singletons. General study points: Researchers said unsorted PBMCs prevented a conclusive naive versus antigen-experienced comparison.

This clonotype was obtained from a man between 60 and 75 years old in good health. Specimen: blood.

CDR3 sequence reads: CASSSLAGGLGEQYF. CDR3 DNA sequence: TGTGCCAGCAGCTCCCTAGCGGGAGGGCTCGGCGAGCAGTACTTC. The rearrangement uses TRBV7-6 and TRBJ2-4, with 12 bases lining up with TRBD2. The tail of the sequence fits TRBJ2-7 better, so the J call may be wrong. Germline lookup yields CDR1 SGHVS and CDR2 FNYEAQ. This CDR3 region has 15 residues.